These T cell receptor beta chains were read from a single sample in a study of OX40 agonist ivuxolimab in advanced cancers. Repertoires were generated with immunoSEQ multiplex PCR, while TCRdb's copy carries only in-frame clones and drops some. The sample lists 63,000 or so clones; just over 85% were seen once. The source was CD4+ or CD8+ T cells sorted from blood, collected in a trial of the OX40 agonist ivuxolimab. The receptors were gathered from an adult with an advanced solid tumor such as melanoma, head and neck, liver or kidney cancer. Each CDR3 is given without its conserved first and last residue. The listing skips clone size in some rows; elsewhere it reads once, few, many or a size class.

clone_size	v_call	j_call	cdr3_aa
few	TRBV19	TRBJ1-2	ASTQTANYGYT
NA	TRBV5-6	TRBJ2-5	ASSLVALQETQY
NA	TRBV19	TRBJ1-1	ASRRQGTEAF
NA	TRBV10-3	TRBJ2-7	AISSYDSYEQY
NA	TRBV5-8	TRBJ2-3	ASSPGLSTDTQY
NA	TRBV7-2	TRBJ1-2	ASSYPGGRQSGYGYT
few	TRBV18	TRBJ2-7	ASSKPTGFEQY
NA	TRBV7-2	TRBJ1-2	ASSFLGQGSGYT
NA	TRBV7-9	TRBJ2-7	ASSLSGQISYEQY
NA	TRBV28	TRBJ2-7	ASSGLRGISSYEQY
NA	TRBV5-4	TRBJ1-1	ASSLAQGNTEAF
NA	TRBV7-6	TRBJ2-5	ASSLSRAGRVLGETQY
once	TRBV4-2	TRBJ2-3	ASSQKAGTGEHTDTQY
NA	TRBV11-2	TRBJ2-7	ASSWRDSYEQY
NA	TRBV28	TRBJ1-1	ASRTTNTEAF
few	TRBV15	TRBJ2-1	ATSRPGTGLFVQF
once	TRBV27	TRBJ2-2	ASSEYTGELF
NA	TRBV27	TRBJ2-3	ASSRDRGTDTQY
NA	TRBV29-1	TRBJ1-1	SVEIGVEAF
NA	TRBV6-5	TRBJ1-5	ASSLPDFNQPQH
once	TRBV2	TRBJ2-2	ASGASLSNTGELF
NA	TRBV5-4	TRBJ2-7	ASSFDREQDEQY
NA	TRBV18	TRBJ1-1	ASSPESSTEAF
NA	TRBV5-1	TRBJ2-7	ASSQSGSTKDEQY
NA	TRBV7-3	TRBJ2-4	ASSSDGTAKNIQY
NA	TRBV30	TRBJ2-5	AWSAPQETQY
NA	TRBV29-1	TRBJ1-1	SVEGGARGHTEAF
once	TRBV7-8	TRBJ2-1	ASLSGTYNEQF
NA	TRBV10-2	TRBJ2-2	ASSDPSGKGTGELF
once	TRBV9	TRBJ2-5	ASSVEGGRETQY
NA	TRBV7-3	TRBJ2-1	ASSPTSGVNNEQF
once	TRBV5-1	TRBJ2-1	ASSWVTGGGNEQF
NA	TRBV28	TRBJ1-4	ASQGRINEKLF
few	TRBV25-1	TRBJ2-6	ASSERPGGPGANVLT
NA	TRBV4-1	TRBJ2-3	ASSQEGPGLVTDTQY
once	TRBV9	TRBJ2-2	ASSVSRGLSTGELF
NA	TRBV27	TRBJ2-7	ASSLSLGSTTGEQY
few	TRBV28	TRBJ2-4	ASSTHGENIQY
once	TRBV28	TRBJ1-2	ASKIYRVLDGYT
once	TRBV27	TRBJ2-5	ASSLGQGQETQY
NA	TRBV7-2	TRBJ1-5	ASSSSQGRAQH
NA	TRBV30	TRBJ1-1	AWSVGRDMNTEAF
NA	TRBV19	TRBJ2-1	ASTVGESYNEQF
NA	TRBV5-1	TRBJ2-5	ASSWGTSGRRRGETQY
NA	TRBV5-1	TRBJ2-5	ASSSGVEETQY
NA	TRBV10-1	TRBJ1-1	ASRRTGATEAF
NA	TRBV7-2	TRBJ2-7	ASSSPGRGGAYEQY
NA	TRBV29-1	TRBJ2-7	SVAGDSLVEQY
NA	TRBV30	TRBJ1-1	AWIMRQVPEAF
NA	TRBV19	TRBJ2-7	ASSSGDTSYEQY
NA	TRBV2	NA	ASSEDTGTEQY
NA	TRBV5-1	TRBJ1-1	ASSEQGSNTEAF
NA	TRBV5-4	TRBJ2-3	ASSLAGASTDTQY
NA	TRBV4-2	TRBJ1-1	ASSQAGQGNTEAF
NA	TRBV30	TRBJ1-5	AWNPRGRNNQPQH